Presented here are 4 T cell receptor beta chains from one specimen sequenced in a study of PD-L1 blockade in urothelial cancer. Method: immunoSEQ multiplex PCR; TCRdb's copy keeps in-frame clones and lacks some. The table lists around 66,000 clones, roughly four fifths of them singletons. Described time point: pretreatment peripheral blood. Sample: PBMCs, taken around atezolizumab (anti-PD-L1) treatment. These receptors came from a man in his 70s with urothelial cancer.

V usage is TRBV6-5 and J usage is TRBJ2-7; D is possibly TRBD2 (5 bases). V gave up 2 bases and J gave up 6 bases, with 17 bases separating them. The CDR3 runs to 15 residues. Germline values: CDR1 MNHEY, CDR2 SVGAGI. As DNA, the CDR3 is TGTGCCAGCAGTTACGGGTCCGGGGTCCTCGGCGAGCAGTACTTC. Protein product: CASSYGSGVLGEQYF.

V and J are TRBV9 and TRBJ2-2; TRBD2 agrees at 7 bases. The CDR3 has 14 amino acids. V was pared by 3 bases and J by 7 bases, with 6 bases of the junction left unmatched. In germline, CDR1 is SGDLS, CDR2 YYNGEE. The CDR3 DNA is TGTGCCAGCAGCGGAAGGGGAGGGGTCGGGGAGCTGTTTTTT. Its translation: CASSGRGGVGELFF.

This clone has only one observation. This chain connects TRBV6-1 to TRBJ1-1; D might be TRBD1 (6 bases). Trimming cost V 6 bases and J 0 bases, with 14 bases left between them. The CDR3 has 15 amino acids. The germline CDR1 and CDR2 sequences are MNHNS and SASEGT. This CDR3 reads CASRQGLSMNTEAFF. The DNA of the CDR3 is TGTGCCAGCAGGCAGGGGTTATCCATGAACACTGAAGCTTTCTTT.

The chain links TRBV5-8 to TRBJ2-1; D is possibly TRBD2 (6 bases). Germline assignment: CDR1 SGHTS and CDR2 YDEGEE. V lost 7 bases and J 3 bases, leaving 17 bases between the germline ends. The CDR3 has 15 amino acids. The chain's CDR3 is CASQLGLRGYNEQFF. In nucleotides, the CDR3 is TGTGCCAGCCAACTGGGACTTAGGGGCTACAATGAGCAGTTCTTC. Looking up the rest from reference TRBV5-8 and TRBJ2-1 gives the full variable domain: EAGVTQSPTHLIKTRGQQATLRCSPISGHTSVYWYQQALGLGLQFLLWYDEGEERNRGNFPPRFSGRQFPNYSSELNVNALELEDSALYLCASQLGLRGYNEQFFGPGTRLTVL.